This entry describes one T cell receptor (beta chain). The data originate from a study of cytomegalovirus exposure and HLA in healthy donors. The PCR employed 60 Vbeta primers together with 13 Jbeta primers. Profiling relied on immunoSEQ multiplex PCR, and the TCRdb table lists in-frame clones only, not all of them. This table has 30,000 to 40,000 clones, about 70% appearing once. Per germline, CDR1 SEHNR and CDR2 FQNEAQ (reference sequence). V gave up 0 bases and J gave up 8 bases, with 8 bases separating them. The CDR3 has 14 amino acids. This chain links TRBV7-9 with TRBJ1-6, with D perhaps TRBD1 (5 bases). The specimen was PBMCs. The receptor was derived from a man between 35 and 55 years old in good health and CMV-seropositive. This chain's CDR3 is CASSLAWGDSPLHF. CDR3 DNA sequence: TGTGCCAGCAGCTTAGCGTGGGGGGATTCACCCCTCCACTTT.